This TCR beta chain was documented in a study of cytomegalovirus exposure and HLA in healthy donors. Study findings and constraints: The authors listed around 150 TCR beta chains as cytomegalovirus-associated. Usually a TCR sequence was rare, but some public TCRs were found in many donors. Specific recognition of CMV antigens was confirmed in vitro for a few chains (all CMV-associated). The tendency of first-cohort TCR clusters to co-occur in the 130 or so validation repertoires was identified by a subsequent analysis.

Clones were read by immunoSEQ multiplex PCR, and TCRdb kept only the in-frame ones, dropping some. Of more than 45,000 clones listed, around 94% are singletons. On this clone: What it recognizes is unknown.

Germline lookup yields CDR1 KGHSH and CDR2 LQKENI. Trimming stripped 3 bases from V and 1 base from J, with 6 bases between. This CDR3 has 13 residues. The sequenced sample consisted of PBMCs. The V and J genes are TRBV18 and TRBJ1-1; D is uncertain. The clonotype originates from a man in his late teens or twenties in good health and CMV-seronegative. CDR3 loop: CASSPNGNTEAFF. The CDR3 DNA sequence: TGTGCCAGCTCACCGAACGGGAACACTGAAGCTTTCTTT.